The T cell receptor (beta chain) described here comes from a study of blood T cell repertoires in COVID-19. Study details: Donors in the United States, Italy and Spain gave samples during acute or convalescent COVID-19. From T cells, B-cell-depleted T cells, or PBMCs came the material, which was cDNA or gDNA.

This CDR3 has 13 residues. Germline loops: CDR1 SGHAT, CDR2 FQNNGV. Deletions cut 4 bases from V and 4 bases from J, with 10 bases between. This clone appeared once. In the authors' workflow: Reference gene primer amplification gave nucleated cell count estimates. This table comes from immunoSEQ multiplex PCR, and its TCRdb copy is limited to in-frame clones, with some not included. V and J calls and clone size are given by that table; D and trimming were obtained from the DNA. The sample has around 22,000 clones; around 86% are singletons. The sample consisted of peripheral blood. The chain carries TRBV11-2 and TRBJ1-2; no clear D. This receptor was taken from a human donor with active COVID-19. The donor label of this sample is uncertain. In DNA, the CDR3 is TGTGCCAGCAGCTCCTCGGGGATCTATGGCTACACCTTC. Translation gives CASSSSGIYGYTF. The full variable domain, its missing parts supplied by reference TRBV11-2 and TRBJ1-2, is EAGVAQSPRYKIIEKRQSVAFWCNPISGHATLYWYQQILGQGPKLLIQFQNNGVVDDSQLPKDRFSAERLKGVDSTLKIQPAKLEDSAVYLCASSSSGIYGYTFGSGTRLTVV.